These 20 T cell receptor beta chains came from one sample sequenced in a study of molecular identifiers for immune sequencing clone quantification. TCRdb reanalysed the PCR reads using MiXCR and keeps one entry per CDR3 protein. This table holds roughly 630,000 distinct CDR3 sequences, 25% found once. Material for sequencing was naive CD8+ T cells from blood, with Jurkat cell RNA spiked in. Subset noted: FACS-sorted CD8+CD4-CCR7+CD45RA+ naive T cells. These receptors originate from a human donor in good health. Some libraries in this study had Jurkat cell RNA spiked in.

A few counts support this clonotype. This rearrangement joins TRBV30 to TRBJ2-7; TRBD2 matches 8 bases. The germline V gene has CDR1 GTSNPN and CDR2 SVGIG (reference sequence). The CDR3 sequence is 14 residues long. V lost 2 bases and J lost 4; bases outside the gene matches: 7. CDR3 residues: CAWSYGSGIYEQYF. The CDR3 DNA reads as TGTGCCTGGAGTTATGGTAGCGGGATATACGAGCAGTACTTC.

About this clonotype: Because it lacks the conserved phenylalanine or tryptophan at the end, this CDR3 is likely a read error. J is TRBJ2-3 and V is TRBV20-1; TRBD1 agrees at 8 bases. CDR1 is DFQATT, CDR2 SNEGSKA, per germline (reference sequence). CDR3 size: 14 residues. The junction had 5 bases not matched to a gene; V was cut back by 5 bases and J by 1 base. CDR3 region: CSASDRDGTDTQYY. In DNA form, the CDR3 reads TGCAGTGCTTCGGACAGGGATGGCACAGATACGCAGTATTAT.

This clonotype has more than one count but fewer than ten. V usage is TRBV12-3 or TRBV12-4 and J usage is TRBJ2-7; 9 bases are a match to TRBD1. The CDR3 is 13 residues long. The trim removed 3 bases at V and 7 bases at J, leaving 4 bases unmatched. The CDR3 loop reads CASSLGTGREQYF. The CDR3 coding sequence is TGTGCCAGCAGTTTGGGGACAGGGCGGGAGCAGTACTTC.

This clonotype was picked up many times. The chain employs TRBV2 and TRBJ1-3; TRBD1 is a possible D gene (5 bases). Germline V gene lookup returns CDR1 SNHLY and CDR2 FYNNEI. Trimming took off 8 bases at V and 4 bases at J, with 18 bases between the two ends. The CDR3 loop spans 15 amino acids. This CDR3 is CASALGTAGGNTIYF. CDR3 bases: TGTGCCAGCGCCCTCGGGACGGCGGGAGGAAACACCATATATTTT.

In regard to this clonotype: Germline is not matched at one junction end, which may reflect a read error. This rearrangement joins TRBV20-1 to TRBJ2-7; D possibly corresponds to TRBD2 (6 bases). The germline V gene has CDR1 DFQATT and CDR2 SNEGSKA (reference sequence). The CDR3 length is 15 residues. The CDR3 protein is CSARDWSSEGYEPYF. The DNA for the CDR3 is TGCAGTGCTAGAGATTGGTCTAGCGAAGGCTACGAGCCGTACTTC.

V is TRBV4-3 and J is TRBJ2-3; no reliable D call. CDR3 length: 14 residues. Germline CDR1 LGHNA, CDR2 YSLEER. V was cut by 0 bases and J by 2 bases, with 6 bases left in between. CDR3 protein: CASSQEAHTDTQYF. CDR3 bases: TGCGCCAGCAGCCAAGAGGCTCACACAGATACGCAGTATTTT.

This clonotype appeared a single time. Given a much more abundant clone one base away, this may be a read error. The CDR3 loop is CASYHRFLYGYTF. The CDR3 bases are TGTGCCAGCTATCACAGGTTTCTCTATGGCTACACCTTC. The rearrangement joins TRBV2 to TRBJ1-2, with D tentatively TRBD1 (5 bases). Germline V lookup: CDR1 SNHLY, CDR2 FYNNEI. V was trimmed by 8 bases and J by 4 bases, leaving 14 bases between them. This CDR3 is 13 amino acids long. Variable domain in full (rest from reference TRBV2 and TRBJ1-2): EPEVTQTPSHQVTQMGQEVILRCVPISNHLYFYWYRQILGQKVEFLVSFYNNEISEKSEIFDDQFSVERPDGSNFTLKIRSTKLEDSAMYFCASYHRFLYGYTFGSGTRLTVV.

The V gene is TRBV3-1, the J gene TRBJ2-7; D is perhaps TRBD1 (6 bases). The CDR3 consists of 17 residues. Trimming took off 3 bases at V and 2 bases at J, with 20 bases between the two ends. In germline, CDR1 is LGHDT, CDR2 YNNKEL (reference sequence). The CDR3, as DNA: TGTGCCAGCAGCCAGAAGGGGGTCTGGGGAAGCCCCTACGAGCAGTACTTC. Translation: CASSQKGVWGSPYEQYF.

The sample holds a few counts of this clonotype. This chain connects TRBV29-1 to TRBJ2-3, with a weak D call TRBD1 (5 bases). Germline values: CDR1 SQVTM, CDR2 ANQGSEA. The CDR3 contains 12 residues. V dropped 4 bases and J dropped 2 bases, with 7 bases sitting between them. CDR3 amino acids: CSVVDITDTQYF. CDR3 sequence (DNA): TGCAGCGTTGTGGACATCACAGATACGCAGTATTTT.

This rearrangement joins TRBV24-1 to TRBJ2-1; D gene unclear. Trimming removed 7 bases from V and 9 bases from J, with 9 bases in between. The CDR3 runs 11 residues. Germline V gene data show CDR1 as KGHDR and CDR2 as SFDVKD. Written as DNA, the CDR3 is TGTGCCACCAGGTACGCGGCTGAGCAGTTCTTC. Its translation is CATRYAAEQFF.

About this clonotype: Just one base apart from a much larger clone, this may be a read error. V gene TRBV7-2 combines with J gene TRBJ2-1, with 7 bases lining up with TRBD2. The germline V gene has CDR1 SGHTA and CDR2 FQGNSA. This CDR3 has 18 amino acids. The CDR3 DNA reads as TGTGGCAGCAGCTTAGGCGGGGGAGCCCAAATATCCTACAATGAGCAGTTCTTC. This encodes CGSSLGGGAQISYNEQFF. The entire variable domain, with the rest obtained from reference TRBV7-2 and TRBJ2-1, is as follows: GAGVSQSPSNKVTEKGKDVELRCDPISGHTALYWYRQSLGQGLEFLIYFQGNSAPDKSGLPSDRFSAERTGGSVSTLTIQRTQQEDSAVYLCGSSLGGGAQISYNEQFFGPGTRLTVL.

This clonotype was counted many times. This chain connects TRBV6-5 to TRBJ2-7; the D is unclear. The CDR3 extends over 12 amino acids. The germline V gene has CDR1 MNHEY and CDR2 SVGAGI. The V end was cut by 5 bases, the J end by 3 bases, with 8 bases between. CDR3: CASSSQIYEQYF. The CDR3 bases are TGTGCCAGCAGTAGTCAGATCTACGAGCAGTACTTC.

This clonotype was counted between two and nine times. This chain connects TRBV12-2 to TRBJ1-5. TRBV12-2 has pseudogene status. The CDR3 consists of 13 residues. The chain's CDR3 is CASRQRSNQPQHF. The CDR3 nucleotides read TGTGCAAGTCGCCAGCGGAGCAATCAGCCCCAGCATTTT.

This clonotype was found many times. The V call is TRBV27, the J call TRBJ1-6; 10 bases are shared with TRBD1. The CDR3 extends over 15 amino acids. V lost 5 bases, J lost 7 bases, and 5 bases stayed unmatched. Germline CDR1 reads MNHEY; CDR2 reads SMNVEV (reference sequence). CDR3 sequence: CASSDRGLGNSPLHF. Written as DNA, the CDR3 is TGTGCCAGCAGTGACAGGGGGCTGGGAAATTCACCCCTCCACTTT.

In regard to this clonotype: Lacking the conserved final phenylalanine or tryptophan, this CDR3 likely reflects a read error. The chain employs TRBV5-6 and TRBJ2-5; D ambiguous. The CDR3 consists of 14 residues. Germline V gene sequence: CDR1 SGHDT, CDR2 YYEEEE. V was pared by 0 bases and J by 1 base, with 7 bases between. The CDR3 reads CASSLEDAQETQYS. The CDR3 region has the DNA TGTGCCAGCAGCTTGGAGGACGCCCAAGAGACCCAGTACTCC.

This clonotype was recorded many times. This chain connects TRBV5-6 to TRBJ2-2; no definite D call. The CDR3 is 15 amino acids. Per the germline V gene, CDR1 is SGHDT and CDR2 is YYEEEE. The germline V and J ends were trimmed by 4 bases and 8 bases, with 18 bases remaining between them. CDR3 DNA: TGTGCCAGCAGCCTTGGGCGGATGAACCTTGGGGAGCTGTTTTTT. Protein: CASSLGRMNLGELFF.

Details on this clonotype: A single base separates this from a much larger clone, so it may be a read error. CDR3 coding DNA: TGTGCCAGCAGTTACCGGGACAATATCCACGAGCAGTACTTC. This encodes CASSYRDNIHEQYF. The V call is TRBV5-4, the J call TRBJ2-7, with D possibly matching TRBD1 (6 bases). Trimming left V 5 bases short and J 5 bases short, with 17 bases between. In germline, CDR1 is SGHNT, CDR2 YYREEE (reference sequence). The CDR3 is 14 amino acids. The entire variable domain, with the rest obtained from reference TRBV5-4 and TRBJ2-7, is as follows: ETGVTQSPTHLIKTRGQQVTLRCSSQSGHNTVSWYQQALGQGPQFIFQYYREEENGRGNFPPRFSGLQFPNYSSELNVNALELDDSALYLCASSYRDNIHEQYFGPGTRLTVT.

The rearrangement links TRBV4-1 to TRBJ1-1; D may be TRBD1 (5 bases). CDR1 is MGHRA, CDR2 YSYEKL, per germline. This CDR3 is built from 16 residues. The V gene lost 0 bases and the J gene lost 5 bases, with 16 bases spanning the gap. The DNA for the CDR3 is TGCGCCAGCAGCCAAGAGACATATACGGGGCTTACTGAAGCTTTCTTT. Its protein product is CASSQETYTGLTEAFF.

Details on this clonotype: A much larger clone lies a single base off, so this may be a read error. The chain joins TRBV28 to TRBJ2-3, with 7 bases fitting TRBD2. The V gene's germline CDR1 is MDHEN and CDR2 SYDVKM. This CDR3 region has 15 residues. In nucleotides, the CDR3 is TGTCCCAGTGTCCGTGGGAGGGGCCTCGCAGATACGCAGTATTTT. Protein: CPSVRGRGLADTQYF.

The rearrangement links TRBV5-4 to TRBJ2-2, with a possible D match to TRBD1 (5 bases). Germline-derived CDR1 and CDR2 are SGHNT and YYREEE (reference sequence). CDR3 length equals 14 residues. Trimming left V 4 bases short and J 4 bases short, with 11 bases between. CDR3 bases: TGTGCCAGCAGCATAAGGGGCGGCACCGGGGAGCTGTTTTTT. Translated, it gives CASSIRGGTGELFF.